Listed below are T cell receptor beta chains from one sample, sequenced in a study of OX40 agonist ivuxolimab in advanced cancers. This table comes from immunoSEQ multiplex PCR, and its TCRdb copy is limited to in-frame clones, with some not included. This table holds around 62,000 clones, around 86% found once. The source material was CD4+ or CD8+ T cells sorted from blood, sampled in a trial of the OX40 agonist ivuxolimab. Receptor source: an adult with an advanced solid tumor such as melanoma, head and neck, liver or kidney cancer. Each CDR3 is given with its conserved first and last residue. Each record gives: J gene, V gene, clone size, D gene, CDR3 DNA, CDR3 protein. A D gene is named only where the DNA matches it firmly. Rows give clone size only sometimes, using once, few, many, or a class for an expanded clone.

>TRBJ2-2|TRBV11-2|medium-sized|TRBD1
TGTGCCAGCAGCCCTCTGGGACAGCGCACCGGGGAGCTGTTTTTT
CASSPLGQRTGELFF
>TRBJ1-5|TRBV6-5|NA|NA
TGTGCCAGCAGTTCCACAGGGTGGGGTAGCAATCAGCCCCAGCATTTT
CASSSTGWGSNQPQHF
>TRBJ2-4|TRBV5-5|NA|NA
TGTGCCAGCAGCTTTCTCATGTCGCAGGGTATAGGGGTTGGCAAAAACATTCAGTACTTC
CASSFLMSQGIGVGKNIQYF
>TRBJ2-1|TRBV6-6|NA|NA
TGTGCCAGCAGCCCATCCATAGTGGGTGAGCAGTTCTTC
CASSPSIVGEQFF
>TRBJ1-2|TRBV19|NA|NA
TGTGCCAGTAGTATCTATAAGGAGGCCGGCTACACCTTC
CASSIYKEAGYTF
>TRBJ1-1|TRBV19|NA|NA
TGTGCCAGTACTATGGGGCCGTCGAACACTGAAGCTTTCTTT
CASTMGPSNTEAFF
>TRBJ2-1|TRBV7-8|NA|NA
TGTGCCAGCAGCCCGGGTGCGGGGGCCGGGGATGAGCAGTTCTTC
CASSPGAGAGDEQFF
>TRBJ2-2|TRBV11-1|NA|NA
TGTGCCAGCAGCTTTTGGGACTTGGGGCTCGGGACCGGGGAGCTGTTTTTT
CASSFWDLGLGTGELFF
>TRBJ2-3|TRBV5-4|NA|NA
TGTGCCAGCAGTCGTTGGGGGGCTGGAGATACGCAGTATTTT
CASSRWGAGDTQYF
>TRBJ2-5|TRBV19|NA|NA
TGTGCCAGTACCATGGGGGGGGCGCAAGAGACCCAGTACTTC
CASTMGGAQETQYF
>TRBJ2-1|TRBV9|NA|NA
TGTGCCAGCAGCGTAGGCCCGGGGACCGGGGCTCGGGAGCAGTTCTTC
CASSVGPGTGAREQFF
>TRBJ1-1|TRBV10-1|NA|NA
TGCGCCAGCAGCAGAGGAGGGACCCAGGACGCTGAAGCTTTCTTT
CASSRGGTQDAEAFF
>TRBJ2-1|TRBV7-7|NA|NA
TGTGCCAGCGCCGAGCTCATGTCCAGATCCTACAATGAGCAGTTCTTC
CASAELMSRSYNEQFF
>TRBJ2-7|TRBV7-8|NA|NA
TGTGCCAGCACCTTCTCGGCCCTCTCCTACGAGCAGTACTTC
CASTFSALSYEQYF